This T cell receptor (beta chain) derives from a study of CD8 T cells in ankylosing spondylitis. TCRdb re-derived calls from the 5' RACE reads in MiXCR, one entry per CDR3 protein. This repertoire shows 190,000 or so distinct CDR3 sequences, 9.5% to 15% found once; its top ten account for more than 15%. Sequenced sample: blood, either unsorted or a sorted T cell fraction (not recorded which). This sequence originates from a male donor with ankylosing spondylitis or in good health (not recorded which).

CDR3 region: CASSRDRGNTEAFF. As DNA, the CDR3 is TGCGCCAGCAGTCGCGACAGAGGGAACACTGAAGCTTTCTTT. The chain is built from TRBV10-2 and TRBJ1-1; TRBD1 is a possible D gene (5 bases). The CDR3 sequence is 14 residues long. Germline lookup yields CDR1 WSHSY and CDR2 SAAADI. V shed 5 bases and J shed 1 base, with 11 bases lying between them.